This is a list of T cell receptor beta chains from one sample in a study of blood T cell repertoires in COVID-19. This table comes from immunoSEQ multiplex PCR, and its TCRdb copy is limited to in-frame clones, with some not included. In the table there are over 50,000 clones, 75% to 90% of which are singletons. Input material: peripheral blood. The receptors originated from a human donor in a cohort sampled during active COVID-19. Each CDR3 is given with its conserved first and last residue. D genes are given only for firm matches. Clone size, where shown, is once, few, many, or a class for clones that have expanded.

TRBV27	TRBJ1-1	NA	NA	CASSLRVFNTEAFF	TGTGCCAGCAGTTTAAGAGTATTCAACACTGAAGCTTTCTTT
TRBV9	TRBJ2-1	NA	NA	CASSPGSDPYNEQFF	TGTGCCAGCAGCCCAGGAAGTGACCCCTACAATGAGCAGTTCTTC
TRBV7-2	TRBJ2-3	TRBD2	NA	CASSLARTSGRTDTQYF	TGTGCCAGCAGCTTAGCTAGGACTAGCGGTCGCACAGATACGCAGTATTTT
TRBV3-1/TRBV3-2	TRBJ2-1	NA	NA	CASSQDTRRAKQFF	TGTGCCAGCAGCCAGGATACGAGGAGGGCTAAGCAGTTCTTC
TRBV5-4	TRBJ1-1	TRBD1	few	CASSLTGGNTEAFF	TGTGCCAGCAGCTTAACAGGGGGGAACACTGAAGCTTTCTTT
TRBV27	TRBJ2-1	TRBD2	NA	CASSLSSGRARNEQFF	TGTGCCAGCAGTTTATCGAGCGGGAGGGCCAGGAATGAGCAGTTCTTC
TRBV5-5	TRBJ1-2	NA	NA	CASSSLGHPGYTF	TGTGCCAGCAGCTCGCTGGGACACCCTGGCTACACCTTC
TRBV5-4	TRBJ2-3	TRBD2	once	CASSLAGSTDTQYF	TGTGCCAGCAGCCTAGCGGGAAGCACAGATACGCAGTATTTT
TRBV19	TRBJ1-5	TRBD1	NA	CASSIVGDRETQHF	TGTGCCAGTAGTATAGTGGGGGACAGGGAGACCCAGCATTTT
TRBV19	TRBJ1-6	TRBD1	once	CATTRGTGNSPLHF	TGTGCCACTACGAGGGGGACAGGGAATTCACCCCTCCACTTT
TRBV5-1	TRBJ2-3	TRBD2	NA	CASSQGLAGGFPFPDTQYF	TGCGCCAGCAGCCAGGGACTAGCGGGAGGATTCCCCTTTCCAGATACGCAGTATTTT
TRBV28	TRBJ2-7	NA	NA	CASLKNYEQYF	TGTGCCAGCCTAAAAAACTACGAGCAGTACTTC
TRBV9	TRBJ1-6	NA	NA	CASSAGQAGSPLHF	TGTGCCAGCAGCGCCGGGCAGGCGGGTTCACCCCTCCACTTT
TRBV6-5	TRBJ2-1	NA	NA	CASQRGGSSYNEQFF	TGTGCCAGCCAGAGGGGGGGGAGCTCCTACAATGAGCAGTTCTTC
TRBV5-1	TRBJ2-1	NA	NA	CASSLGPRGGTVWFF	TGCGCCAGCAGCTTAGGCCCGAGGGGCGGGACGGTTTGGTTCTTC
TRBV27	TRBJ2-7	NA	NA	CASSREGGSYEQYF	TGTGCCAGCAGTAGAGAGGGGGGGTCCTACGAGCAGTACTTC
TRBV4-2	TRBJ2-7	NA	NA	CATSRGLISYEQYF	TGTGCCACTTCAAGGGGCCTTATTTCCTACGAGCAGTACTTC
TRBV19	TRBJ2-3	TRBD1	NA	CASSVGTGKDTQYF	TGTGCCAGTAGTGTGGGGACAGGGAAAGATACGCAGTATTTT
TRBV6-1	TRBJ1-1	NA	NA	CASSEAEGVNAFF	TGTGCCAGCAGTGAAGCGGAAGGAGTAAATGCTTTCTTT
TRBV9	TRBJ1-5	NA	few	CASSVGSGVGNQPQHF	TGTGCCAGCAGCGTAGGGTCAGGGGTTGGCAATCAGCCCCAGCATTTT
TRBV27	TRBJ2-7	TRBD1	few	CASSLSDRATYEQYF	TGTGCCAGCAGTTTATCGGACAGGGCTACCTACGAGCAGTACTTC
TRBV20-1	TRBJ1-6	TRBD1	once	CSANDRGVSPLHF	TGCAGTGCTAATGACAGGGGTGTTTCACCCCTCCACTTT
TRBV3-1/TRBV3-2	TRBJ2-7	TRBD2	few	CASSQGLAGVPYF	TGTGCCAGCAGCCAGGGACTAGCGGGAGTACCGTACTTC
TRBV30	TRBJ1-5	NA	NA	CAWSWEGDRPQHF	TGTGCCTGGAGTTGGGAAGGGGATAGGCCCCAGCATTTT
TRBV5-3	TRBJ2-1	TRBD1	NA	CARSFGTGAAFDEQFF	TGTGCCAGAAGCTTCGGGACAGGGGCCGCTTTTGATGAGCAGTTCTTC
TRBV2	TRBJ1-2	TRBD1	NA	CASGGRDRGAYGYTF	TGTGCCAGCGGAGGCCGGGACAGGGGGGCCTATGGCTACACCTTC
TRBV2	TRBJ2-3	TRBD2	NA	CASSDRAGATQYF	TGTGCCAGCAGTGACCGAGCGGGAGCTACGCAGTATTTT
TRBV27	TRBJ2-4	TRBD1	NA	CASSLHATGGAKNIQYF	TGTGCCAGCAGTCTCCACGCGACAGGGGGCGCCAAAAACATTCAGTACTTC